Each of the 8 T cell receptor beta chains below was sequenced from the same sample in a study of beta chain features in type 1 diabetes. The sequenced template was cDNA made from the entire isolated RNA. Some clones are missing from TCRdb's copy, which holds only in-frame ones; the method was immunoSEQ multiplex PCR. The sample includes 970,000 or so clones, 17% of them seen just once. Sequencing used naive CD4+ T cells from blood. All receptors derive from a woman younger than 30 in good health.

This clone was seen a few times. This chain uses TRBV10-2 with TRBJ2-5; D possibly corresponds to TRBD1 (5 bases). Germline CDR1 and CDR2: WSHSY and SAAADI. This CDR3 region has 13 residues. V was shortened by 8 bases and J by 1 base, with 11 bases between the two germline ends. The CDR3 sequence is CASGWTPQETQYF. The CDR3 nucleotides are TGCGCCAGCGGGTGGACACCCCAAGAGACCCAGTACTTC.

Written as DNA, the CDR3 is TGCGCCAGCAGCCAAGATTGGGACATGCGAGAGACCCAGTACTTC. Its protein product is CASSQDWDMRETQYF. The genes are TRBV4-3 and TRBJ2-5, with TRBD1 as a possible D gene (6 bases). Trimming cost V 0 bases and J 4 bases, with 12 bases left between them. Germline loops: CDR1 LGHNA, CDR2 YSLEER. This CDR3 contains 15 residues.

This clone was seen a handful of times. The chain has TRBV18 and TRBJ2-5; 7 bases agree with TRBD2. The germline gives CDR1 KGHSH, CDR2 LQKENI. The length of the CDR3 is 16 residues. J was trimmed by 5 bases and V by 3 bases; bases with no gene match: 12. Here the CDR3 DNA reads TGTGCCAGCTCACCTCAAGGGCGGGAGCGATTGGAGACCCAGTACTTC. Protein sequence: CASSPQGRERLETQYF. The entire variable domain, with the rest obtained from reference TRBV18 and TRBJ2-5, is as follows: NAGVMQNPRHLVRRRGQEARLRCSPMKGHSHVYWYRQLPEEGLKFMVYLQKENIIDESGMPKERFSAEFPKEGPSILRIQQVVRGDSAAYFCASSPQGRERLETQYFGPGTRLLVL.

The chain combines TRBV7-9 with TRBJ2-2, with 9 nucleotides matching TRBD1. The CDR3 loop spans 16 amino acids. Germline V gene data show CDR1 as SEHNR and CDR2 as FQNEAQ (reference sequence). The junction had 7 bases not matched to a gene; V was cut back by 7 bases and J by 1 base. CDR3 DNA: TGTGCCAGCACCAAAACGGGACAGGGGAACACCGGGGAGCTGTTTTTT. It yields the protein CASTKTGQGNTGELFF.

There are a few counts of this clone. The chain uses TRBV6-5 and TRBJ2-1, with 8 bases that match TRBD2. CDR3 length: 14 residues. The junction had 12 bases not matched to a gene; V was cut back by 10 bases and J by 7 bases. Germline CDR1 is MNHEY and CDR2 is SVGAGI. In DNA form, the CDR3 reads TGTGCCACCAGCCAGCAGCGGGAGCGGAATGAGCAGTTCTTC. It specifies CATSQQRERNEQFF.

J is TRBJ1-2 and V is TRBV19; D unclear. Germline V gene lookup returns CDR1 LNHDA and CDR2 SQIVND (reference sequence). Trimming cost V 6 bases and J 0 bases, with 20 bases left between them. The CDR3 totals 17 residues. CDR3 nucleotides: TGTGCCAGTAGCTATGGGCTTACCTACGCTACTAACTATGGCTACACCTTC. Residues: CASSYGLTYATNYGYTF.

CDR3 nucleotide sequence: TGTGCCAGCTCGAGTGGACAGATCCGCAATGAGCAGTTCTTC. Its translation: CASSSGQIRNEQFF. The V gene is TRBV18, the J gene TRBJ2-1, with a possible D match to TRBD1 (6 bases). Per germline, CDR1 KGHSH and CDR2 LQKENI. This CDR3 region has 14 residues. V gave up 6 bases and J gave up 6 bases, with 15 bases separating them.

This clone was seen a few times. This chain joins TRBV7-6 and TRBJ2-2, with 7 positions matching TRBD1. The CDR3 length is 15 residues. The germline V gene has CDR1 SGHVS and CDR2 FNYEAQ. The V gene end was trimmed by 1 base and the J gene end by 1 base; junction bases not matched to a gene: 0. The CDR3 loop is CASSLGQGNTGELFF. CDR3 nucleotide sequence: TGTGCCAGCAGCTTAGGACAGGGGAACACCGGGGAGCTGTTTTTT.